The source of this TCR beta chain is a study of shared clonotypes between healthy human individuals. Overall study context: Those who served as donors were two women and a few men between the ages of 18 and 49.

Assay: immunoSEQ multiplex PCR; the TCRdb copy retains only in-frame clones and omits some. Counted here are 1 million to 1.2 million clones, about 80% occurring once; the ten biggest clones make up almost 0.9%. This CDR3 contains 14 residues. The germline gives CDR1 SNHLY, CDR2 FYNNEI. V dropped 5 bases and J dropped 0 bases, with 5 bases sitting between them. The TCR sequence derives from a man aged 18 to 30 in good health. Some clones in this sample may be carry-over from other donors' samples. Sequencing input: memory CD4+ T cells from PBMCs. Subset meaning: CD45RA-negative fraction. The chain uses TRBV2 and TRBJ2-6; D is unclear. CDR3 DNA sequence: TGTGCCAGCAGTTTTAGCTCTGGGGCCAACGTCCTGACTTTC. Encoded protein: CASSFSSGANVLTF. The complete variable domain, with remaining parts taken from reference TRBV2 and TRBJ2-6, reads EPEVTQTPSHQVTQMGQEVILRCVPISNHLYFYWYRQILGQKVEFLVSFYNNEISEKSEIFDDQFSVERPDGSNFTLKIRSTKLEDSAMYFCASSFSSGANVLTFGAGSRLTVL.